This entry describes one T cell receptor (beta chain). Assay: immunoSEQ multiplex PCR; the TCRdb copy retains only in-frame clones and omits some. The repertoire consists of around 70,000 clones, with about 80% occurring once and the leading ten covering less than 7%. The CDR3 covers 12 residues. Trimming cost V 10 bases and J 3 bases; bases outside gene matches: 4. Germline V CDR1 and CDR2: SGHTS, YDEGEE. Time point in this sample: blood 2 weeks post-SBRT. Stated treatment: 15 Gy SBRT to primary tumor, nephrectomy 4 weeks later. This record comes from a study of radiation and T cells in renal cell carcinoma.

The sample consisted of blood, taken from a patient whose treatment included radiotherapy and nephrectomy. This receptor was identified in a man aged 55 to 70 with renal cell carcinoma. This rearrangement joins TRBV5-8 to TRBJ2-1; TRBD2 matches 7 bases. The DNA for the CDR3 is TGTGCCGGGGGACTATACTACAATGAGCAGTTCTTC. Its translation: CAGGLYYNEQFF.